This entry is about one TCR beta chain. The sample comes from a study of CD8 T cells in Susac syndrome. When the RNA was reverse transcribed, random hexamers were used with an input of roughly 0.5 to 1 ug. Multiplex immunoSEQ PCR targeted 54 Vbeta and 13 Jbeta TCR beta segments. TCRdb analysed the immunoSEQ multiplex PCR reads with MiXCR anew, one entry per CDR3 protein. This table holds 200,000 or so distinct CDR3 sequences, about 95% found once. V gave up 5 bases and J gave up 5 bases, with 15 bases separating them. The CDR3 consists of 13 residues. Germline CDR1 is DFQATT and CDR2 is SNEGSKA (reference sequence). Sequencing targeted TCR beta in T cells from blood (CD8+ and CD4+). In contrast to the negatively isolated CD8+ and CD4+ T cells, TEMRA cells were FACS-enriched.

The chain couples TRBV20-1 to TRBJ1-2; D not certain. Sequenced sample: CD4+ T cells from PBMCs. This TCR was sampled from a human donor with multiple sclerosis. DNA of the CDR3: TGCAGTGCTCCGATAGTGGGGATTTATGGCTACACCTTC. Its translation: CSAPIVGIYGYTF.